Listed below are T cell receptor beta chains from one sample, sequenced in a study of blood T cell repertoires in COVID-19. Profiled with immunoSEQ multiplex PCR; TCRdb holds only in-frame clones, not every one. The sample gives fewer than 450,000 clones, about 90% of which show up once; less than 3.5% is in the top ten. Source material: peripheral blood. The receptor set was obtained from a woman aged 18 to 35 who had recovered from COVID-19. The CDR3 runs from the conserved cysteine through the conserved F or W. The order of the fields is D gene, clone size, V gene, CDR3 length, J gene, CDR3 DNA, CDR3 protein. A D gene is named only where the DNA matches it firmly. Clone size is not always given. Where it is, it says once, few, many or a class for expanded clones.

-,once,TRBV18,15,TRBJ1-5,TGTGCCAGCTCACCAGGTTCAGGGGGCAATCAGCCCCAGCATTTT,CASSPGSGGNQPQHF
TRBD2,-,TRBV5-4,14,TRBJ2-1,TGTGCCACCATCGGGACTAGCGGCTACAATGAGCAGTTCTTC,CATIGTSGYNEQFF
TRBD2,-,TRBV10-3,15,TRBJ2-1,TGTGCCATCAGTCTCCTAGCGGGAGCCTACAATGAGCAGTTCTTC,CAISLLAGAYNEQFF
-,once,TRBV29-1,13,TRBJ2-2,TGCAGCGTTGTAGGGGGTGACACCGGGGAGCTGTTTTTT,CSVVGGDTGELFF
-,once,TRBV27,14,TRBJ1-1,TGTGCCAGCAGTTCCCTGGGGAGTCACACTGAAGCTTTCTTT,CASSSLGSHTEAFF
-,-,TRBV7-7,13,TRBJ1-1,TGTGCCAGCAGCTTATCTTCTTTATCCCCTCCTTTCTTT,CASSLSSLSPPFF
-,-,TRBV5-1,14,TRBJ2-2,TGCGCCAGCAGCTTGCTTATCGACACCGGGGAGCTGTTTTTT,CASSLLIDTGELFF
-,-,TRBV18,13,TRBJ2-2,TGTGCCAGCTCACCCCGGAGCACCGGGGAGCTGTTTTTT,CASSPRSTGELFF
-,-,TRBV11-2,12,TRBJ1-6,TGTGCCAGCAGCCCACAGCTTTCACCCCTCCACTTT,CASSPQLSPLHF
-,-,TRBV7-8,17,TRBJ1-1,TGTGCCAGCAGCTTAAGGGGGAATGGGGGAAAGGGCACTGAAGCTTTCTTT,CASSLRGNGGKGTEAFF
TRBD2,-,TRBV5-4,15,TRBJ2-1,TGTGCCAGCAGCTTGGAACTAGCGGGGTACAATGAGCAGTTCTTC,CASSLELAGYNEQFF
-,-,TRBV11-2,12,TRBJ2-5,TGTGCCAGCAGCTTACGTCTCGAGACCCAGTACTTC,CASSLRLETQYF
TRBD1,-,TRBV11-3,16,TRBJ1-6,TGTGCCAGCAGCCCTGGGACAGGGCTGTATAATTCACCCCTCCACTTT,CASSPGTGLYNSPLHF
TRBD1,-,TRBV5-4,14,TRBJ1-2,TGTGCCAGCAGCTACCCAGGGACAGCGGACGGCTACACCTTC,CASSYPGTADGYTF
-,-,TRBV30,14,TRBJ1-2,TGTGCCTGGAGTGCCCGACAGGTGTTCTATGGCTACACCTTC,CAWSARQVFYGYTF
TRBD1,-,TRBV3-1/TRBV3-2,15,TRBJ1-1,TGTGCCAGCAGCCCCCCAGGGGGGACGAACACTGAAGCTTTCTTT,CASSPPGGTNTEAFF
TRBD2,-,TRBV4-3,18,TRBJ2-2,TGCGCCAGCAGCCAAGATCGGCTAGCGGGATGGAACACCGGGGAGCTGTTTTTT,CASSQDRLAGWNTGELFF
TRBD1,-,TRBV19,15,TRBJ2-5,TGTGCCAGTAGTAGTAGGACAGGGCAGGTAGAGACCCAGTACTTC,CASSSRTGQVETQYF
TRBD2,once,TRBV10-1,13,TRBJ2-1,TGCGCCAGCAGTGAGTCCGGACTAGTCGAGCAGTTCTTC,CASSESGLVEQFF
-,-,TRBV6-6,17,TRBJ1-3,TGTGCCAGCAGTCCCGACGAGGGCGGCTCGTCTGGAAACACCATATATTTT,CASSPDEGGSSGNTIYF
TRBD1,-,TRBV27,15,TRBJ1-6,TGTGCCAGCAGTTTTATGGACAGGGGGTTTTCACCCCTCCACTTT,CASSFMDRGFSPLHF
TRBD2,-,TRBV6-2/TRBV6-3,14,TRBJ2-2,TGTGCCAGCAGCCGGGGGGGGGACACCGGGGAGCTGTTTTTT,CASSRGGDTGELFF
-,-,TRBV6-2/TRBV6-3,16,TRBJ2-2,TGTGCCAGCAGTTACTCTTCACAGGCCGTAACCGGGGAGCTGTTTTTT,CASSYSSQAVTGELFF
TRBD2,-,TRBV3-1/TRBV3-2,15,TRBJ2-5,TGTGCCAGCAGCCTCCTCGCGGGAGGCCAAGAGACCCAGTACTTC,CASSLLAGGQETQYF
-,-,TRBV5-1,13,TRBJ2-1,TGCGCCAGCAGCTACCTGACAGGTCCTGAGCAGTTCTTC,CASSYLTGPEQFF
TRBD1,-,TRBV2,15,TRBJ1-4,TGTGCCAGTCTCCGGGACAGGGTGAATAATGAAAAACTGTTTTTT,CASLRDRVNNEKLFF
-,few,TRBV29-1,12,TRBJ2-5,TGCAGCGCCGGAGGGAGCGGAGAGACCCAGTACTTC,CSAGGSGETQYF
-,-,TRBV9,17,TRBJ1-2,TGTGCCAGCAGCGCCCAATTTGGGAGGGCCACTAACTATGGCTACACCTTC,CASSAQFGRATNYGYTF
TRBD2,once,TRBV7-8,18,TRBJ2-5,TGTGCCAGCAGCTCTATATGGGATACTAGCGGGAGAGGAGAGACCCAGTACTTC,CASSSIWDTSGRGETQYF
-,-,TRBV18,14,TRBJ2-5,TGTGCCAGCTCCCCCTCTGCCCGTCGGGAGACCCAGTACTTC,CASSPSARRETQYF
-,-,TRBV28,14,TRBJ1-5,TGTGCCAGCAGTTTGTTTCGGGGTAATCAGCCCCAGCATTTT,CASSLFRGNQPQHF
-,-,TRBV24-1,14,TRBJ1-5,TGTGCCACCAGTGATTTCGGGGTGAATCAGCCCCAGCATTTT,CATSDFGVNQPQHF